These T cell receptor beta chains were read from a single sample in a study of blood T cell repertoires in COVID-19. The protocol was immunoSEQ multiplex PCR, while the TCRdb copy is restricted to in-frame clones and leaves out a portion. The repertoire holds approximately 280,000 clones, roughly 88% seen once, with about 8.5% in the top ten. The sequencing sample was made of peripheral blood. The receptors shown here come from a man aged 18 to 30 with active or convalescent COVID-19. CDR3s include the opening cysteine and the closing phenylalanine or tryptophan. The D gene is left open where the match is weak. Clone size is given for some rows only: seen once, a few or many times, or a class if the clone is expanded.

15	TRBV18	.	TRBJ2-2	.	CASSPPTTNTGELFF	TGTGCCAGCTCACCACCGACAACGAACACCGGGGAGCTGTTTTTT
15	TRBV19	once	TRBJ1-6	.	CASSIRQLYNSPLHF	TGTGCCAGTAGTATTCGACAGCTATATAATTCACCCCTCCACTTT
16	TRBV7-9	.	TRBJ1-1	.	CASVLTRGKVNTEAFF	TGTGCCAGCGTCCTTACGAGGGGGAAGGTGAACACTGAAGCTTTCTTT
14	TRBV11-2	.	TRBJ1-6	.	CASSPDREISPLHF	TGTGCCAGCAGCCCGGACAGAGAGATATCACCCCTCCACTTT
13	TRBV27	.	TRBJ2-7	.	CASSQGISYEQYF	TGTGCCAGCAGTCAGGGGATTTCCTACGAGCAGTACTTC
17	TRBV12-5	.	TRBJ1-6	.	CASGLRRRTWHNSPLHF	TGTGCTAGTGGTTTGCGCCGGAGGACCTGGCATAATTCACCCCTCCACTTT
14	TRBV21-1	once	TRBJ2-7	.	CASCTSGGAYEQYF	TGTGCCAGCTGCACTAGCGGGGGGGCCTACGAGCAGTACTTC
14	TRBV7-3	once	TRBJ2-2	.	CASSRDSNTGELFF	TGTGCCAGCAGTCGGGACTCGAACACCGGGGAGCTGTTTTTT
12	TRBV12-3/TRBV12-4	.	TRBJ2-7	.	CASSLGGFEQYF	TGTGCCAGCAGCCTAGGGGGATTCGAGCAGTACTTC
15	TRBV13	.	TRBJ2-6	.	CASSLVSSGANVLTF	TGTGCCAGCAGCTTAGTGAGCTCTGGGGCCAACGTCCTGACTTTC
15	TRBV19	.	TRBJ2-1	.	CASSISRVRDNEQFF	TGTGCCAGTAGTATTAGCCGGGTTCGGGACAATGAGCAGTTCTTC
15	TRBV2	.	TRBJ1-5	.	CASSKGDNSNQPQHF	TGTGCCAGCAGTAAAGGGGACAATAGCAATCAGCCCCAGCATTTT
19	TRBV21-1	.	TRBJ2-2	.	CASSKASPWAGGHTGELFF	TGTGCCAGCAGCAAAGCCTCTCCGTGGGCGGGGGGCCACACCGGGGAGCTGTTTTTT
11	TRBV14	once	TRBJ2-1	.	CASSPLNEQFF	TGTGCCAGCAGCCCTCTAAATGAGCAGTTCTTC
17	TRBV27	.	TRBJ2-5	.	CASSLYYQGGGSETQYF	TGTGCCAGCAGTTTATATTATCAGGGGGGTGGTTCAGAGACCCAGTACTTC
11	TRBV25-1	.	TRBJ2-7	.	CASRLGGEQYF	TGTGCCAGCAGGCTGGGGGGCGAGCAGTACTTC
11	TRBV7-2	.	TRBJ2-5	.	CASRREETQYF	TGTGCCAGCCGTCGGGAAGAGACCCAGTACTTC
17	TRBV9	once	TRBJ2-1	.	CASSVEGPGAFFNEQFF	TGTGCCAGCAGCGTAGAGGGGCCCGGCGCCTTTTTCAATGAGCAGTTCTTC
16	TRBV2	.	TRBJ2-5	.	CASRETLSEYQETQYF	TGTGCCAGCAGAGAGACGCTCTCGGAGTACCAAGAGACCCAGTACTTC
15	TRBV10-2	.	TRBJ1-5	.	CASSAWGLIDQPQHF	TGCGCCAGCAGTGCTTGGGGGCTCATCGATCAGCCCCAGCATTTT
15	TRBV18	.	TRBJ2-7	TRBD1	CASSPPGTGGYEQYF	TGTGCCAGCTCACCACCCGGGACAGGGGGGTACGAGCAGTACTTC
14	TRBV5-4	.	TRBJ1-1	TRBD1	CASSWGQGATEAFF	TGTGCCAGCAGCTGGGGACAGGGGGCAACTGAAGCTTTCTTT
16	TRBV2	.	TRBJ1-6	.	CASSEDGGGVNSPLHF	TGTGCCAGCAGTGAAGATGGGGGAGGGGTGAATTCACCCCTCCACTTT
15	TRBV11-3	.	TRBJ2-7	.	CASSSLLGSSYEQYF	TGTGCCAGCAGCTCCCTATTGGGGAGCTCCTACGAGCAGTACTTC
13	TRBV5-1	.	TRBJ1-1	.	CASKGEMNTEAFF	TGCGCCAGCAAGGGGGAAATGAACACTGAAGCTTTCTTT
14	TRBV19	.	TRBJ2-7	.	CASSIRETTKEQYF	TGTGCCAGTAGTATACGAGAGACTACGAAAGAGCAGTACTTC
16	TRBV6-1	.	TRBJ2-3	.	CASSARGKRSTDTQYF	TGTGCCAGCAGTGCCAGGGGCAAACGAAGCACAGATACGCAGTATTTT
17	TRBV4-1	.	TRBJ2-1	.	CASSQEGSGGTKNEQFF	TGCGCCAGCAGCCAAGAAGGCTCCGGAGGCACGAAGAATGAGCAGTTCTTC
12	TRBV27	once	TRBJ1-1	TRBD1	CASKTGGTEAFF	TGTGCCAGCAAGACAGGGGGAACTGAAGCTTTCTTT
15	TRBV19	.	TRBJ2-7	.	CASSLPGFPSYEQYF	TGTGCCAGTAGTCTCCCGGGATTCCCTTCCTACGAGCAGTACTTC
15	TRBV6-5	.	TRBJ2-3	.	CASSTSGTGTDTQYF	TGTGCCAGCAGTACCTCCGGGACTGGCACAGATACGCAGTATTTT
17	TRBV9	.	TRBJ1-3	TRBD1	CASSVATGGRHGNTIYF	TGTGCCAGCAGCGTAGCGACAGGGGGCCGGCATGGAAACACCATATATTTT
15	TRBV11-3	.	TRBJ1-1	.	CASSLDAGRGTEAFF	TGTGCCAGCAGCTTAGACGCGGGGCGCGGCACTGAAGCTTTCTTT
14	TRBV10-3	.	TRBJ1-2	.	CAISESLEAGGYTF	TGTGCCATCAGTGAGTCCCTAGAAGCCGGAGGCTACACCTTC
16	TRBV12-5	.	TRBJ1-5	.	CASGLVLGGWGQPQHF	TGTGCTAGTGGTTTGGTACTGGGGGGTTGGGGTCAGCCCCAGCATTTT
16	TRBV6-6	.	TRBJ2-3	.	CASSPKTGYYTDTQYF	TGTGCCAGCAGTCCCAAGACAGGTTACTACACAGATACGCAGTATTTT
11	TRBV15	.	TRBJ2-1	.	CATSRVSEQFF	TGTGCCACCAGCAGAGTGAGTGAGCAGTTCTTC
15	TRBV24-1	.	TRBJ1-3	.	CATSDWGPSGNTIYF	TGTGCCACCAGTGATTGGGGGCCCTCTGGAAACACCATATATTTT
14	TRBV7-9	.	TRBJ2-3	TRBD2	CASSLGTSGGPQYF	TGTGCCAGCAGCTTAGGGACTAGCGGGGGGCCCCAGTATTTT
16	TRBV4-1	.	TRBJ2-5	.	CASSQEGGALGETQYF	TGCGCCAGCAGCCAAGAGGGGGGAGCGCTAGGAGAGACCCAGTACTTC
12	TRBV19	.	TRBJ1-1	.	CASIGTLAEAFF	TGTGCCAGTATAGGGACTCTTGCTGAAGCTTTCTTT
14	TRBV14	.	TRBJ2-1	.	CASSPRTLSNEQFF	TGTGCCAGCAGCCCTCGTACGCTATCCAATGAGCAGTTCTTC
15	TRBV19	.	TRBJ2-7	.	CASSIAGVGSYEQYF	TGTGCCAGTAGTATAGCGGGGGTTGGATCCTACGAGCAGTACTTC
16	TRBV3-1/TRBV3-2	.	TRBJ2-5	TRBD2	CASSPTGLAGVETQYF	TGTGCCAGCAGCCCGACTGGACTAGCGGGGGTGGAGACCCAGTACTTC
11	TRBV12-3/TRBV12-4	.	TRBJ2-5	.	CASSQLETQYF	TGTGCCAGCTCCCAACTAGAGACCCAGTACTTC
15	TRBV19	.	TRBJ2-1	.	CASSIGRTVTDEQFF	TGTGCCAGTAGTATTGGGCGGACAGTCACGGATGAGCAGTTCTTC
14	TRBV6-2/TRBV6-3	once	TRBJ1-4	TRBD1	CASSWTGASEKLFF	TGTGCCAGCAGTTGGACAGGGGCGAGTGAAAAACTGTTTTTT
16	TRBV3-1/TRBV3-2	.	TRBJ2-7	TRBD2	CASSPLPSGGPDEQYF	TGTGCCAGCAGCCCCCTTCCCTCGGGGGGGCCGGACGAGCAGTACTTC
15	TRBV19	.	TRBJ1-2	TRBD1	CASSIGTGVFYGYTF	TGTGCCAGTAGTATTGGGACAGGAGTGTTCTATGGCTACACCTTC